This T cell receptor (beta chain) was obtained from a study of vaccination and CD4 T cells after COVID-19. Study-level background: Investigators stimulated cells with overlapping spike peptides drawn from SARS-CoV-2, HCoV-NL63, HCoV-OC43 and HCoV-229E.

As regards this clonotype: Its antigen is as yet unknown.

As to treatment: roughly 10-day PBMC culture with coronavirus spike peptide pools or control peptides (ViraFEST assay). At both days 3 and 7, half the medium was replaced with fresh IL-2 medium. The CDR3 length is 14 residues. The V end lost 1 base, the J end lost 2 bases, and 10 bases lay between the germline ends. The germline V gene has CDR1 DFQATT and CDR2 SNEGSKA (reference sequence). Cultured CD4+ T cells had their DNA profiled by the Oncomine TCR Beta short-read assay. Genomic DNA from cultured CD4+ T cells was extracted. Via MiXCR, TCRdb re-called the PCR reads, giving one row per CDR3 protein. The sample has around 7,900 distinct CDR3 sequences; roughly 70% are singletons.

The source of this sequence is a human donor who had recovered from COVID-19. The source material was CD4+ T cells from blood, cultured in vitro. The chain carries TRBV20-1 and TRBJ2-3, with D tentatively TRBD2 (5 bases). This CDR3 reads CSARGLANTDTQYF. For the CDR3, the DNA is TGCAGTGCTAGAGGGCTAGCCAACACAGATACGCAGTATTTT.